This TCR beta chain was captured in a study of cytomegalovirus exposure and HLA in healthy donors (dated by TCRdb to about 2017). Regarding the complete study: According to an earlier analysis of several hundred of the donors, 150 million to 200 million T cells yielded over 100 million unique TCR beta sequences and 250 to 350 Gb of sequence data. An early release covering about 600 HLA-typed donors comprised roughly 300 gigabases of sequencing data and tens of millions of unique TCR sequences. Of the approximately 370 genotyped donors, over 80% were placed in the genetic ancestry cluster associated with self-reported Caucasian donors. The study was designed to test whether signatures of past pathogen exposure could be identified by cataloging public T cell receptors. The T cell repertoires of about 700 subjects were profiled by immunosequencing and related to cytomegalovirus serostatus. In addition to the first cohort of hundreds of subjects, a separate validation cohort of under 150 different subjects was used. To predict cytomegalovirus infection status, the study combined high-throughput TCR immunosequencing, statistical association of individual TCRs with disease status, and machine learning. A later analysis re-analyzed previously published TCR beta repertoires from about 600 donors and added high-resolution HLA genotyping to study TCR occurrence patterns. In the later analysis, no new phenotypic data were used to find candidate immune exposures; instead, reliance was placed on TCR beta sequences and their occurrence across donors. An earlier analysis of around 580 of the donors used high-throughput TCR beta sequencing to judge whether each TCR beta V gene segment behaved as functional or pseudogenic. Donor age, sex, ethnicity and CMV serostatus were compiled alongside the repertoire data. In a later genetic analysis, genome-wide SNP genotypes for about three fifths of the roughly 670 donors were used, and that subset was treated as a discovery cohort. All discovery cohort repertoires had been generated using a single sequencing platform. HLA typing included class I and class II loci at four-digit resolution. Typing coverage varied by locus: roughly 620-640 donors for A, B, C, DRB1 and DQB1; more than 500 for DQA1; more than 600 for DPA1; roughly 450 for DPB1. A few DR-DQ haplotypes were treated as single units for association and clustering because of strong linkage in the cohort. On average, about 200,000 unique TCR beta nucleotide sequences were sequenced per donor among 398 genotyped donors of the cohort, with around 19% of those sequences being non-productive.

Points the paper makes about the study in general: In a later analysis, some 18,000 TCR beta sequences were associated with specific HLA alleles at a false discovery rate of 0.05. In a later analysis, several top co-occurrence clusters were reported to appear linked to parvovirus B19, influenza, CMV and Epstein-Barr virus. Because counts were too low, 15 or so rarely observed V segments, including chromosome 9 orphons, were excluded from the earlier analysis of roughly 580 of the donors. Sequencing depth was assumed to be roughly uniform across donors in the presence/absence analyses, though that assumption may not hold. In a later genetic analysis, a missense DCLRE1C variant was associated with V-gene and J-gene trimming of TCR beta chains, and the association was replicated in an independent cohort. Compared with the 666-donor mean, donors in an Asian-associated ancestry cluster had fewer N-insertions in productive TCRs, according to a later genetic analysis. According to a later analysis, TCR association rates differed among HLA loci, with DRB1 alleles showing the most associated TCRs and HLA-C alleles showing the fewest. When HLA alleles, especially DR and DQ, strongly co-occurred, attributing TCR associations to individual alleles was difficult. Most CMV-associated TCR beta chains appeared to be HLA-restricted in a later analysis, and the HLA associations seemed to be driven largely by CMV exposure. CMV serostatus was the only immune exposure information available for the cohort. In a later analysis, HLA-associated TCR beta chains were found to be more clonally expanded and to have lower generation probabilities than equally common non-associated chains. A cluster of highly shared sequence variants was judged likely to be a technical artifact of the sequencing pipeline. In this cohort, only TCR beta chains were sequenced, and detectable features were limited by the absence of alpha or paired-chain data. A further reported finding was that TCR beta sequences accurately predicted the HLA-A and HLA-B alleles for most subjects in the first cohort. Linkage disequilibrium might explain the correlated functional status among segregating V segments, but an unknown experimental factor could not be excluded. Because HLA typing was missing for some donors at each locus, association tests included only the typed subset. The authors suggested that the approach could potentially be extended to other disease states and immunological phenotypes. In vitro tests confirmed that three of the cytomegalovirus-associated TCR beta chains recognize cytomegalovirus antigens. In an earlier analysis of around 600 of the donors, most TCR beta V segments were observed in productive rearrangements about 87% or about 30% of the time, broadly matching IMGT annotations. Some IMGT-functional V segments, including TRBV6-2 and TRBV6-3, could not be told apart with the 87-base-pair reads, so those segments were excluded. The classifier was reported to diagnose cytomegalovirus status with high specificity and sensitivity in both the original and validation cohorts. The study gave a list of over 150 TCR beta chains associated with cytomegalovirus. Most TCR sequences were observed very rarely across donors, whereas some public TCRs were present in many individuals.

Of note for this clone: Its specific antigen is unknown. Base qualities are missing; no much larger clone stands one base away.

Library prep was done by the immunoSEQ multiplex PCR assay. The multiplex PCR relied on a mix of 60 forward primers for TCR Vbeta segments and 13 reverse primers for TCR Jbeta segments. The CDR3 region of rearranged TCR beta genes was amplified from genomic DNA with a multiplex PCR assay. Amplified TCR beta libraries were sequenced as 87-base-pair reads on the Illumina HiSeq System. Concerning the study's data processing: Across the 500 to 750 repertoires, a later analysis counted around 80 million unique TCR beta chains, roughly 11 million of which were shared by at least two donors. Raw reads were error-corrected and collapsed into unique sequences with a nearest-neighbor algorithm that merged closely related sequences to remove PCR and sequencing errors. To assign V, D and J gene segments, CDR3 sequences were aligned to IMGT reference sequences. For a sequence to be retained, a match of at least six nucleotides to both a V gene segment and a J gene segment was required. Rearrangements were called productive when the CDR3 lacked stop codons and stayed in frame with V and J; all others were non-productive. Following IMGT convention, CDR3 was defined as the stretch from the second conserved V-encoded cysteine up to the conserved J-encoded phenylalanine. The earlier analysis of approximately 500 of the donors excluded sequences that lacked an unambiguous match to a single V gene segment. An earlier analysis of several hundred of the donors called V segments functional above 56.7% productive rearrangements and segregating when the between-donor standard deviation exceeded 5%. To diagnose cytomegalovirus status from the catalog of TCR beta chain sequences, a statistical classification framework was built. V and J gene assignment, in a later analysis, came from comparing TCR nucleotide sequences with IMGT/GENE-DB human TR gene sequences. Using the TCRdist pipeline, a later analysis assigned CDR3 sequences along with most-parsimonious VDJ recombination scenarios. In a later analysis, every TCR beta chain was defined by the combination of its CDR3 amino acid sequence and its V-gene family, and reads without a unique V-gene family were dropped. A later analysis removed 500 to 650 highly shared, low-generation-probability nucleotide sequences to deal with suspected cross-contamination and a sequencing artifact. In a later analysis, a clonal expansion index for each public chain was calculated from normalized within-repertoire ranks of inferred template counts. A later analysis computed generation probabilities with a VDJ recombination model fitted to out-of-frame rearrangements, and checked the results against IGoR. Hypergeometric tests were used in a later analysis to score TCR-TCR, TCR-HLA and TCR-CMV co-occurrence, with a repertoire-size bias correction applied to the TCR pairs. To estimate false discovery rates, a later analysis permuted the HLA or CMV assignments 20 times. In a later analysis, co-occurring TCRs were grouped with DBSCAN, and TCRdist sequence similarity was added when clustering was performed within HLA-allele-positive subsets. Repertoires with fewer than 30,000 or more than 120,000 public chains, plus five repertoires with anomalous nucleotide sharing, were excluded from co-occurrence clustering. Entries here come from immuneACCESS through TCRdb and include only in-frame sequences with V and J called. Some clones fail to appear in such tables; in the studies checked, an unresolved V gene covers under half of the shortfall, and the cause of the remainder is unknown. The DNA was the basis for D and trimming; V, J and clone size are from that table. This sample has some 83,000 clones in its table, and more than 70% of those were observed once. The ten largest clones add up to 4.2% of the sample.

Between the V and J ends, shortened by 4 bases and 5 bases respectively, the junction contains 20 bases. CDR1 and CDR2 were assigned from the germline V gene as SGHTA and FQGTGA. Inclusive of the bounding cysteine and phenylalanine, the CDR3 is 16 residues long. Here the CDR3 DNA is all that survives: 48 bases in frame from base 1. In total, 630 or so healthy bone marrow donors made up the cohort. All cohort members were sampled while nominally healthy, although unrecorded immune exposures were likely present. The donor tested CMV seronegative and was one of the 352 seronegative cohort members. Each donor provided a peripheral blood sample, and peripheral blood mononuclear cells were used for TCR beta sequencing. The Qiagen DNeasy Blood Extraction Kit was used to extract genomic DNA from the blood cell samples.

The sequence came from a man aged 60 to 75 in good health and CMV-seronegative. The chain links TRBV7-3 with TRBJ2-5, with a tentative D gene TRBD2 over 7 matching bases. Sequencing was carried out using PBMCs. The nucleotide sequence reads TGTGCCAGCAGCTCCCTCGCTCGGGGGGCCGGGGAGACCCAGTACTTC. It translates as CASSSLARGAGETQYF.